The next 7 T cell receptor beta chains were all read from a single sample in a study of T cell responses to AZD1222 COVID-19 vaccine. Clones were sequenced by immunoSEQ multiplex PCR, and TCRdb holds only the in-frame ones, with some missing. This table has 130,000 to 150,000 clones, 85% to 90% appearing once. The material sequenced was peripheral blood, taken on day 0 of AZD1222 vaccination. The receptors derive from an adult in good health.

Only one count was recorded for this clone. This chain links TRBV3-1 (or the pseudogene TRBV3-2) with TRBJ2-7; D unresolved. V gave up 3 bases and J gave up 2 bases, with 2 bases separating them. The germline CDR1 and CDR2 sequences are LGHDT and YNNKEL (reference sequence). This CDR3 region has 11 residues. The CDR3 reads CASSQAYEQYF. CDR3 bases: TGTGCCAGCAGCCAGGCCTACGAGCAGTACTTC.

V is TRBV7-2 and J is TRBJ1-2; TRBD1 might be the D (5 bases). CDR1 SGHTA and CDR2 FQGNSA come from the germline V gene. The V and J ends lost 1 base and 4 bases respectively, with 10 bases between them. The CDR3 length is 14 residues. Here the CDR3 reads CASSLGDVTYGYTF. The CDR3 region has the DNA TGTGCCAGCAGCTTAGGGGACGTCACCTATGGCTACACCTTC.

This rearrangement joins TRBV18 to TRBJ1-4, with D perhaps matching TRBD1 (6 bases). Germline loops: CDR1 KGHSH, CDR2 LQKENI. This CDR3 contains 14 residues. With 5 bases removed from V and 8 bases from J, the gap between germline ends came to 15 bases. CDR3 bases: TGTGCCAGCTCATCGGCACAGGGAGAAGAAAAACTGTTTTTT. It specifies CASSSAQGEEKLFF.

The genes are TRBV28 and TRBJ2-3, with 11 bases matching TRBD2. Germline V gene lookup returns CDR1 MDHEN and CDR2 SYDVKM. V was pared by 5 bases and J by 2 bases, with 12 bases of the junction left unmatched. The CDR3 covers 18 residues. The CDR3, as DNA: TGTGCCAGCAGTACTATTTTAGGGACTAGCGGATACACAGATACGCAGTATTTT. Translation gives CASSTILGTSGYTDTQYF.

J is TRBJ2-2 and V is TRBV7-2; weak D call: TRBD2 (5 bases). The CDR3 has 13 amino acids. Trimming pared 8 bases from V and 4 bases from J, leaving 11 bases between. CDR1 and CDR2 (germline): SGHTA, FQGNSA. The CDR3 sequence: CASARRGTGELFF. CDR3 in DNA: TGTGCCAGCGCCAGACGGGGCACCGGGGAGCTGTTTTTT.

The V call is TRBV30, the J call TRBJ1-5; TRBD1 might be the D (6 bases). CDR3 length: 14 residues. Germline assignment: CDR1 GTSNPN and CDR2 SVGIG (reference sequence). The V end lost 5 bases, the J end lost 4 bases, and 15 bases lay between the germline ends. The CDR3 protein is CAWQPTDRNQPQHF. The CDR3 nucleotides are TGTGCCTGGCAGCCAACGGACAGAAATCAGCCCCAGCATTTT.

CDR3 amino acids: CASSQEHGGRTGELFF. DNA for the CDR3: TGTGCCAGCAGCCAAGAGCACGGGGGTCGTACCGGGGAGCTGTTTTTT. The rearrangement links TRBV4-2 to TRBJ2-2; D might be TRBD2 (6 bases). V was cut by 0 bases and J by 5 bases, with 13 bases left in between. CDR3 size: 16 residues. Looked up from germline, CDR1 is LGHNA and CDR2 is YNFKEQ.